The 21 T cell receptor beta chains presented below share a single source sample, sequenced in a study of cytomegalovirus exposure and HLA in healthy donors. The PCR was carried out with 60 Vbeta primers and 13 Jbeta primers. Some clones are missing from TCRdb's copy, which holds only in-frame ones; the method was immunoSEQ multiplex PCR. The sample consists of some 180,000 clones, roughly 87% of them appearing once. Sequenced material: PBMCs. The receptors originated from a man between 35 and 55 years old in good health and CMV-seronegative.

The DNA of the CDR3 is TGTGCCAGCAGTCTTTTTCGACAGGGCGCAGCTGAAGCTTTCTTT. It yields the protein CASSLFRQGAAEAFF. The J gene is TRBJ1-1, the V gene TRBV28; the match to TRBD1 covers 7 bases. Unmatched junction bases numbered 12, after V lost 5 bases and J lost 6 bases. CDR1 is MDHEN, CDR2 SYDVKM, per germline. This CDR3 has 15 amino acids.

The chain uses TRBV2 and TRBJ2-1; 10 nucleotides match TRBD1. The CDR3 contains 16 residues. V shed 4 bases and J 6 bases; nucleotides not matched to a gene: 9. Germline CDR1 is SNHLY and CDR2 is FYNNEI. Here the CDR3 DNA reads TGTGCCAGCAGTGTCACCGGGACAGGGGTAGTCAATGAGCAGTTCTTC. The encoded protein is CASSVTGTGVVNEQFF. Using reference TRBV2 and TRBJ2-1 for the parts outside the CDR3, the full variable domain is EPEVTQTPSHQVTQMGQEVILRCVPISNHLYFYWYRQILGQKVEFLVSFYNNEISEKSEIFDDQFSVERPDGSNFTLKIRSTKLEDSAMYFCASSVTGTGVVNEQFFGPGTRLTVL.

The chain employs TRBV4-2 and TRBJ1-5; 10 nucleotides agree with TRBD1. CDR3 length equals 15 residues. In germline, CDR1 is LGHNA, CDR2 YNFKEQ. The V and J ends lost 1 base and 6 bases, in that order; junction bases with no gene match: 3. The CDR3 DNA follows: TGTGCCAGCAGCCAAGCCCGGACAGGGGGTCAGCCCCAGCATTTT. It translates to CASSQARTGGQPQHF.

The V and J genes are TRBV19 and TRBJ2-1, with 7 bases identical to TRBD2. CDR3 length: 14 residues. The trim removed 4 bases at V and 0 bases at J, leaving 0 bases unmatched. Germline lookup yields CDR1 LNHDA and CDR2 SQIVND (reference sequence). CDR3 nucleotide sequence: TGTGCCAGTAGTAGGGAGGGCTCCTACAATGAGCAGTTCTTC. The encoded protein is CASSREGSYNEQFF.

This rearrangement joins TRBV27 to TRBJ1-2; 7 bases fit TRBD1. This CDR3 spans 13 amino acids. Germline values: CDR1 MNHEY, CDR2 SMNVEV (reference sequence). V dropped 3 bases and J dropped 7; count of bases not matched to a gene: 5. The DNA of the CDR3 is TGTGCCAGCAGTTTGAGGGGGCGGGTTGGCTACACCTTC. Translated: CASSLRGRVGYTF.

The chain employs TRBV7-9 and TRBJ2-5, with 11 nucleotides matching TRBD1. The J call may be faulty, since TRBJ2-7 better matches the DNA end. This CDR3 is 15 amino acids long. From germline, CDR1 is SEHNR and CDR2 FQNEAQ (reference sequence). The CDR3 loop reads CASSATGTGGYEQYF. CDR3 nucleotide sequence: TGTGCCAGCAGCGCAACCGGGACAGGGGGCTACGAGCAGTACTTC.

The table lists this clone with a few counts. V and J are TRBV7-2 and TRBJ2-3; TRBD2 matches 12 bases. Germline values: CDR1 SGHTA, CDR2 FQGNSA. This CDR3 has 17 residues. Germline trimming cut 1 base from V and 4 bases from J; bases unmatched to any gene: 6. The CDR3 DNA reads TGTGCCAGCAGCTTAGTAGTCCCTAGCGGGAGGGCAGATACGCAGTATTTT. This sequence encodes CASSLVVPSGRADTQYF. The complete variable domain, with remaining parts taken from reference TRBV7-2 and TRBJ2-3, reads GAGVSQSPSNKVTEKGKDVELRCDPISGHTALYWYRQSLGQGLEFLIYFQGNSAPDKSGLPSDRFSAERTGGSVSTLTIQRTQQEDSAVYLCASSLVVPSGRADTQYFGPGTRLTVL.

The V call is TRBV30, the J call TRBJ2-1, with D uncertain. V was trimmed by 5 bases and J by 7 bases, leaving 9 bases between them. Germline assignment: CDR1 GTSNPN and CDR2 SVGIG (reference sequence). This CDR3 has 11 amino acids. The CDR3, as DNA: TGTGCCTGGTTCGGTCTAAATGAGCAGTTCTTC. Its protein product is CAWFGLNEQFF.

CDR3 loop: CASSQDRASGGPSTDTQYF. The CDR3 bases are TGTGCCAGCAGCCAAGATCGGGCTAGCGGCGGCCCTAGCACAGATACGCAGTATTTT. This chain connects TRBV4-2 to TRBJ2-3; 7 bases map to TRBD2. The V gene end was trimmed by 0 bases and the J gene end by 0 bases; junction bases not matched to a gene: 12. The CDR3 totals 19 residues. Looked up from germline, CDR1 is LGHNA and CDR2 is YNFKEQ.

The V gene is TRBV13, the J gene TRBJ1-1, with TRBD1 matching over 8 bases. The trim removed 4 bases at V and 8 bases at J, leaving 6 bases unmatched. This CDR3 contains 13 residues. Germline-derived CDR1 and CDR2 are PRHDT and FYEKMQ (reference sequence). The CDR3, as DNA: TGTGCCAGCAGCTCAGACAGGGGCATGGAAGCTTTCTTT. It specifies CASSSDRGMEAFF.

The rearrangement joins TRBV5-8 to TRBJ1-5, with D perhaps matching TRBD1 (5 bases). CDR1 is SGHTS and CDR2 is YDEGEE in the germline V gene. The CDR3 is made up of 13 amino acids. V gave up 2 bases and J gave up 5 bases, with 8 bases separating them. CDR3 residues: CASSFDRDQPQHF. In DNA form, the CDR3 reads TGTGCCAGCAGCTTCGACAGAGATCAGCCCCAGCATTTT.

This clone was seen only a few times. The chain couples TRBV9 to TRBJ2-7, with 7 bases identical to TRBD2. There are 16 residues in the CDR3. Germline V gene sequence: CDR1 SGDLS, CDR2 YYNGEE. V was clipped by 0 bases and J by 4 bases; unmatched bases: 10. CDR3 in amino acids: CASSVGVGGPTYEQYF. DNA of the CDR3: TGTGCCAGCAGCGTAGGGGTGGGAGGGCCCACATACGAGCAGTACTTC. Full variable domain (missing parts from reference TRBV9 and TRBJ2-7): DSGVTQTPKHLITATGQRVTLRCSPRSGDLSVYWYQQSLDQGLQFLIQYYNGEERAKGNILERFSAQQFPDLHSELNLSSLELGDSALYFCASSVGVGGPTYEQYFGPGTRLTVT.

The chain uses TRBV6-5 and TRBJ1-2; no firm D call. The CDR3 is made up of 13 amino acids. V gave up 0 bases and J gave up 5 bases, with 7 bases separating them. Germline V lookup: CDR1 MNHEY, CDR2 SVGAGI. The CDR3 is CASSYSTGYGYTF. The CDR3 nucleotides read TGTGCCAGCAGTTACTCAACGGGATATGGCTACACCTTC.

The chain uses TRBV11-3 and TRBJ2-2; the match to TRBD1 covers 8 bases. CDR1 is SGHNT, CDR2 YENEEA, per germline. The CDR3 sequence is 15 residues long. Unmatched junction bases numbered 3, after V lost 4 bases and J lost 2 bases. CDR3: CASSWDRSNTGELFF. DNA for the CDR3: TGTGCCAGCAGCTGGGACAGGAGTAACACCGGGGAGCTGTTTTTT. The variable domain in full, with the rest retrieved from reference TRBV11-3 and TRBJ2-2, is EAGVVQSPRYKIIEKKQPVAFWCNPISGHNTLYWYLQNLGQGPELLIRYENEEAVDDSQLPKDRFSAERLKGVDSTLKIQPAELGDSAVYLCASSWDRSNTGELFFGEGSRLTVL.

This CDR3 is CASRDRGYGTEAFF. CDR3 in DNA: TGTGCCAGCAGGGACAGGGGCTATGGCACTGAAGCTTTCTTT. The J gene is TRBJ1-1, the V gene TRBV2, with 9 bases identical to TRBD1. The CDR3 sequence is 14 residues long. V was pared by 6 bases and J by 4 bases, with 6 bases of the junction left unmatched. Per the germline V gene, CDR1 is SNHLY and CDR2 is FYNNEI.

This sequence joins TRBV20-1 and TRBJ1-2; D unclear. Germline lookup yields CDR1 DFQATT and CDR2 SNEGSKA (reference sequence). The germline V and J ends were trimmed by 3 bases and 6 bases, with 5 bases remaining between them. The CDR3 is 10 residues long. The CDR3 DNA sequence: TGCAGTGCTAGCTTTAATGGCTACACCTTC. It is translated as CSASFNGYTF.

The DNA for the CDR3 is TGTGCCAGTAGAGGAGGAACGCAGAATAATTCACCCCTCCACTTT. As protein: CASRGGTQNNSPLHF. V gene TRBV6-5 combines with J gene TRBJ1-6; no firm D call. Germline lookup yields CDR1 MNHEY and CDR2 SVGAGI. The CDR3 is 15 residues long. V dropped 9 bases and J dropped 5 bases, with 17 bases sitting between them.

CDR3 DNA: TGCGCCAGCAGCCGGGACGGGACTAGCGCACAAGAGACCCAGTACTTC. Translation gives CASSRDGTSAQETQYF. This chain links TRBV4-3 with TRBJ2-5, with 10 bases identical to TRBD2. This CDR3 is built from 16 residues. V shed 4 bases, J shed 2 bases, and the junction held 7 bases outside the gene matches. Per the germline V gene, CDR1 is LGHNA and CDR2 is YSLEER.

The V gene is TRBV5-4, the J gene TRBJ1-1; D might be TRBD1 (5 bases). Germline CDR1 is SGHNT and CDR2 is YYREEE (reference sequence). CDR3 length: 13 residues. V was shortened by 5 bases and J by 10 bases, with 18 bases between the two germline ends. The CDR3 protein is CASSGTVFLGAFF. Here the CDR3 DNA reads TGTGCCAGCAGTGGGACTGTCTTTTTGGGAGCTTTCTTT.

V is TRBV5-6 and J is TRBJ1-2; no clear D. The germline gives CDR1 SGHDT, CDR2 YYEEEE. The CDR3 loop spans 15 amino acids. With 2 bases removed from V and 2 bases from J, the gap between germline ends came to 13 bases. The chain's CDR3 is CASSFEGRGNYGYTF. The CDR3 DNA sequence: TGTGCCAGCAGCTTCGAGGGCCGAGGAAACTATGGCTACACCTTC. The full variable domain, in which reference TRBV5-6 and TRBJ1-2 provide the parts outside the CDR3, is DAGVTQSPTHLIKTRGQQVTLRCSPKSGHDTVSWYQQALGQGPQFIFQYYEEEERQRGNFPDRFSGHQFPNYSSELNVNALLLGDSALYLCASSFEGRGNYGYTFGSGTRLTVV.

The CDR3 here is CASSRGSFTDTQYF. CDR3 DNA sequence: TGTGCCAGCAGCCGGGGGAGCTTCACAGATACGCAGTATTTT. V gene TRBV7-8 combines with J gene TRBJ2-3, with a possible D match to TRBD2 (6 bases). Germline V lookup: CDR1 SGHVS, CDR2 FQNEAQ. This CDR3 region has 14 residues. V was clipped by 5 bases and J by 2 bases, with 11 bases between them.